These 2 T cell receptor beta chains were all obtained from the same sample, sequenced in a study of PD-L1 blockade in urothelial cancer (dated by TCRdb to 2016 to 2017). The library was produced with the immunoSEQ multiplex PCR assay. As stored in TCRdb, this immuneACCESS dataset retains in-frame rearrangements with V and J assigned. A fraction of the clones does not appear; measured against another copy, unresolved V genes explain less than half of the discrepancy, and the remainder lacks a known reason. Present in this sample are approximately 79,000 clones, more than 85% of which were seen just once. Around 0.94% of the sample belongs to the ten largest clones. Per the publication, the time point label means: peripheral blood 6 weeks after treatment start. The sequencing used PBMCs, collected around atezolizumab (anti-PD-L1) treatment. Every receptor here comes from a woman at least 80 years old with urothelial cancer.

This clone was counted a single time. The V gene is TRBV5-8, the J gene TRBJ2-2; the match to TRBD2 covers 13 bases. Germline values: CDR1 SGHTS, CDR2 YDEGEE. The CDR3 runs 16 residues. V was clipped by 7 bases and J by 4 bases; unmatched bases: 7. The CDR3 DNA reads as TGTGCCAGCGGACTAGCGGGGGTTCCGGGCACCGGGGAGCTGTTTTTT. Its protein product is CASGLAGVPGTGELFF.

In nucleotides, the CDR3 is TGTGCCAGCAGCTTGGCGGCGGGAGGGCCTCTCGCAGATACGCAGTATTTT. This gives the protein CASSLAAGGPLADTQYF. This chain uses TRBV5-4 with TRBJ2-3; TRBD2 agrees at 9 bases. Germline V gene sequence: CDR1 SGHNT, CDR2 YYREEE (reference sequence). This CDR3 is built from 17 residues. Unmatched junction bases numbered 9, after V lost 0 bases and J lost 4 bases. Complete variable domain (other parts from reference TRBV5-4 and TRBJ2-3): ETGVTQSPTHLIKTRGQQVTLRCSSQSGHNTVSWYQQALGQGPQFIFQYYREEENGRGNFPPRFSGLQFPNYSSELNVNALELDDSALYLCASSLAAGGPLADTQYFGPGTRLTVL.